This T cell receptor (beta chain) was captured in a study of OX40 agonist ivuxolimab in advanced cancers. Germline V gene data show CDR1 as SNHLY and CDR2 as FYNNEI. This CDR3 contains 15 residues. Measured with immunoSEQ multiplex PCR; TCRdb has only the in-frame clones, and not every one. This sample has tens of thousands of clones, with 80% to 90% found just once. Sampling of blood occurred at baseline, cycle 4 day 1, and cycle 7 day 1. General study points: Both blood CD4+ and CD8+ T cells showed clonal growth by week 6 at 0.1 to 3.0 mg/kg.

Details on this clone: The antigen is undetermined.

Sequences were derived from CD4+ or CD8+ T cells sorted from blood, sampled in a trial of the OX40 agonist ivuxolimab. This TCR came from an adult with an advanced solid tumor such as melanoma, head and neck, liver or kidney cancer. The genes are TRBV2 and TRBJ2-5; tentatively, D is TRBD1 or TRBD2 (6 bases each). The tail of the sequence fits TRBJ2-7 better, so the J call may be wrong. The CDR3, as DNA: TGTGCCAGCAGTGAACCCGGGGGCCTCTCCTACGAGCAGTACTTC. Protein: CASSEPGGLSYEQYF.